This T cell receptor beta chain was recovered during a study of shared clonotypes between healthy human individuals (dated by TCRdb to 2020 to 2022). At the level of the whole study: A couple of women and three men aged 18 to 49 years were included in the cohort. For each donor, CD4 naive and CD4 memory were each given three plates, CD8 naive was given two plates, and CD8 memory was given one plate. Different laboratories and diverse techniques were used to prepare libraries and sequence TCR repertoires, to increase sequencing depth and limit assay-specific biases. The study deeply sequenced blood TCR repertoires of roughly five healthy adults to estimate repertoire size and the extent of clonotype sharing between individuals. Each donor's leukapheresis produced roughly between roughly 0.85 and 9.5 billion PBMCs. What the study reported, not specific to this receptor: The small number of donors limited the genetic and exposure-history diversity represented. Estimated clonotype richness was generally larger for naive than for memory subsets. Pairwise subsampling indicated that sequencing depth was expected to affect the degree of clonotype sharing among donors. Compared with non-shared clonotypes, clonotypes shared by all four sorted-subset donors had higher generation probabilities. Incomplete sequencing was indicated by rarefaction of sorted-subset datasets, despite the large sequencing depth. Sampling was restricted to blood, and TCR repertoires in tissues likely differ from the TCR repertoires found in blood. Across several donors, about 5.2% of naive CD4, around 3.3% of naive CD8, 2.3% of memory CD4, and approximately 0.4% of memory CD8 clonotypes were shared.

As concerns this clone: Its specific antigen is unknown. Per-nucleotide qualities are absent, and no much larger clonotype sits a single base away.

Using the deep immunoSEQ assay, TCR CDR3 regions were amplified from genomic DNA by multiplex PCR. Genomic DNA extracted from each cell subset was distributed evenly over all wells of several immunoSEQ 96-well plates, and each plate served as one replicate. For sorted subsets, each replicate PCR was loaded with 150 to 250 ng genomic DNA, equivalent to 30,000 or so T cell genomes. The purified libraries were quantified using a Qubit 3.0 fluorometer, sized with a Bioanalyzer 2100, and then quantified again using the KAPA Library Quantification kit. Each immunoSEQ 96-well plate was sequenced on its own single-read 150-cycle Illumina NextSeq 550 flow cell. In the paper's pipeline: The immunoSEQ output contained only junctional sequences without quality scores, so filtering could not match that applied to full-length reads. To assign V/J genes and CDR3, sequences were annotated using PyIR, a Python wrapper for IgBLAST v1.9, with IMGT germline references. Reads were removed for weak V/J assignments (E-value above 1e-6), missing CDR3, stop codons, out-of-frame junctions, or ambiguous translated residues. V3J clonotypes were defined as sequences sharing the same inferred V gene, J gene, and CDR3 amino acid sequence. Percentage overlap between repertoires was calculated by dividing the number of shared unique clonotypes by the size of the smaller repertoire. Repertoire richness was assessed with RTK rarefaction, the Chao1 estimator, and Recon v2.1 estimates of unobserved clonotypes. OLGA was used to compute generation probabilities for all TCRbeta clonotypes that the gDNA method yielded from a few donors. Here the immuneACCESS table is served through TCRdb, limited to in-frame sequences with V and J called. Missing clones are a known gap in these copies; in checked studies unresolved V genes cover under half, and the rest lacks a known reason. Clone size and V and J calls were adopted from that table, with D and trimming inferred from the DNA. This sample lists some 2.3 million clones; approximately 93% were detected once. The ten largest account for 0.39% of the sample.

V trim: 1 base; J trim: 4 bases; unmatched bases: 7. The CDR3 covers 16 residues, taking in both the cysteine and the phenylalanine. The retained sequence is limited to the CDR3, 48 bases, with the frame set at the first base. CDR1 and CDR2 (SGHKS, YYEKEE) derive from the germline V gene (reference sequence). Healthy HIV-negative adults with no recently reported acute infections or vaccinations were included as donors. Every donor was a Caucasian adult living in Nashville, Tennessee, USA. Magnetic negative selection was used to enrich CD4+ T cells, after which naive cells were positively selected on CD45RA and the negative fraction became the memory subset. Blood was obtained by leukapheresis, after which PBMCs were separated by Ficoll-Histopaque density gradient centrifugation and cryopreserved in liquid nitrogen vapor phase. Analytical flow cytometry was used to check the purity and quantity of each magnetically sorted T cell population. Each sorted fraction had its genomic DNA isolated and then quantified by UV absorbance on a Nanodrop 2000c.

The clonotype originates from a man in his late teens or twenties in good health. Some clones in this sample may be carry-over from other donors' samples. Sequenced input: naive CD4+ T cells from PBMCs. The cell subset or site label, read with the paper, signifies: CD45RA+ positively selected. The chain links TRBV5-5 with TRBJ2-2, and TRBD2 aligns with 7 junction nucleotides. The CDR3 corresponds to CASSLRVAGVTGELFF. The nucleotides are TGTGCCAGCAGCTTGCGGGTGGCGGGAGTCACCGGGGAGCTGTTTTTT.